The clone carrying this T cell receptor beta chain has only a few counts. Its antigen is still unknown. This record belongs to a study of T-cell reconstitution after alpha-beta-depleted transplantation in children. Study findings and constraints: The authors attributed T-cell counts and diversity one year after transplant mostly to newly produced T cells.

TCRbeta library construction was performed incorporating unique molecular identifiers. TCRdb itself ran the PCR reads through MiXCR, one entry per CDR3 protein. The table records 900,000 or so distinct CDR3 sequences, roughly 15% of them present only once. The V end was cut by 4 bases, the J end by 1 base, with 14 bases between. The V gene's germline CDR1 is SGHDT and CDR2 YYEEEE. The CDR3 extends over 16 amino acids. This chain links TRBV5-6 with TRBJ2-2; D may be TRBD1 (6 bases). The sequence was obtained from a male patient between 10 and 17 years old who had a stem cell transplant for acute lymphoblastic leukemia, so the T cells may come from the graft donor. The specimen was PBMCs, mostly from graft donor cells, collected 360 days after TCRalphabeta/CD19-depleted stem cell transplant. Written as DNA, the CDR3 is TGTGCCAGCAGCGCTAAGGGGGATTGGAACACCGGGGAGCTGTTTTTT. Its translation is CASSAKGDWNTGELFF.